A single sample gave rise to the 14 T cell receptor beta chains below, sequenced in a study of immune evolution from preneoplasia to lung adenocarcinoma. Profiled with immunoSEQ multiplex PCR; TCRdb holds only in-frame clones, not every one. The sample carries around 4,000 clones, around 81% recorded once. The sample taken for sequencing was FFPE lung adenocarcinoma in situ tissue. All receptors derive from an older person with lung adenocarcinoma.

The chain recombines TRBV7-7 with TRBJ2-2, with TRBD2 as a possible D gene (5 bases). Germline assignment: CDR1 SSHAT and CDR2 FNYEAQ (reference sequence). CDR3 size: 14 residues. The CDR3, as DNA: TGTGCTAGCTCCATATCGGGGAGTACCGGGGAGCTGTTTTTT. Amino acids: CASSISGSTGELFF.

This chain links TRBV5-1 with TRBJ2-2; 9 bases agree with TRBD2. Germline lookup yields CDR1 SGHRS and CDR2 YFSETQ. The CDR3 totals 16 residues. V was clipped by 0 bases and J by 4 bases; unmatched bases: 4. CDR3 DNA sequence: TGCGCCAGCAGCTTGGTTAGCGGGAGAGTCACCGGGGAGCTGTTTTTT. It is translated as CASSLVSGRVTGELFF.

CDR3 loop: CASSLPSVEQFF. The CDR3 coding sequence is TGCGCCAGCAGCTTGCCGTCAGTGGAGCAGTTCTTC. This sequence joins TRBV5-1 and TRBJ2-1, with D hard to call. CDR3 length equals 12 residues. CDR1 SGHRS and CDR2 YFSETQ come from the germline V gene. The V end lost 1 base, the J end lost 10 bases, and 9 bases lay between the germline ends.

The chain employs TRBV27 and TRBJ2-3, with 8 bases aligning to TRBD1. The length of the CDR3 is 15 residues. CDR1 is MNHEY and CDR2 is SMNVEV in the germline V gene (reference sequence). Trimming removed 3 bases from V and 0 bases from J; junction bases left unmatched: 2. The CDR3 DNA reads as TGTGCCAGCAGTTTGGGGACAGGAAGCACAGATACGCAGTATTTT. Translating gives CASSLGTGSTDTQYF.

As regards this clone: Other DNA sequences in this sample translate to the same CDR3. This sequence joins TRBV7-3 and TRBJ2-5; possibly TRBD2 for D (6 bases). V lost 5 bases and J 1 base, leaving 11 bases between the germline ends. CDR1 SGHTA and CDR2 FQGTGA come from the germline V gene. The CDR3 is 14 residues long. The CDR3 DNA follows: TGTGCCAGCAGCGCCGGGGGAAGCCAAGAGACCCAGTACTTC. The encoded protein is CASSAGGSQETQYF.

The V and J genes are TRBV11-2 and TRBJ1-2, with D unresolved. The CDR3 runs 13 residues. V was trimmed by 0 bases and J by 8 bases, leaving 10 bases between them. Germline CDR1 and CDR2: SGHAT and FQNNGV. The chain's CDR3 is CASSLDRSGGYTF. As DNA, the CDR3 is TGTGCCAGCAGCTTAGATCGGTCGGGAGGCTACACCTTC.

This clone was seen once. This chain joins TRBV11-3 and TRBJ2-7; D is perhaps TRBD2 (5 bases). Germline V gene data show CDR1 as SGHNT and CDR2 as YENEEA. V lost 3 bases and J 0 bases, leaving 9 bases between the germline ends. The CDR3 covers 14 residues. The CDR3 sequence: CASSFQEDSYEQYF. DNA of the CDR3: TGTGCCAGCAGCTTTCAGGAGGACTCCTACGAGCAGTACTTC.

The chain has TRBV27 and TRBJ1-5; TRBD1 agrees at 9 bases. The CDR3 is 14 amino acids. J gave up 4 bases and V 4 bases, and 2 bases lay outside the gene matches. The germline gives CDR1 MNHEY, CDR2 SMNVEV (reference sequence). CDR3 sequence (DNA): TGTGCCAGCAGTTCACAGGGGGCGAATCAGCCCCAGCATTTT. Translation gives CASSSQGANQPQHF.

The table lists this clone with a count of one. The genes are TRBV7-2 and TRBJ1-2; D not certain. The CDR3 is made up of 14 amino acids. Trimming took 5 bases from V and 2 from J, leaving 12 bases between them. Germline values: CDR1 SGHTA, CDR2 FQGNSA. The CDR3 is CASSPREKNYGYTF. Here the CDR3 DNA reads TGTGCCAGCAGCCCCCGGGAGAAAAACTATGGCTACACCTTC.

The chain combines TRBV7-2 with TRBJ2-2, with a possible D match to TRBD1 (6 bases). The length of the CDR3 is 15 residues. V shed 7 bases and J shed 2 bases, with 14 bases lying between them. Per the germline V gene, CDR1 is SGHTA and CDR2 is FQGNSA. CDR3 nucleotides: TGTGCCAGCAACGAAGGGACAACCAACACCGGGGAGCTGTTTTTT. This encodes CASNEGTTNTGELFF.

The chain joins TRBV7-9 to TRBJ2-7, with D perhaps assigned TRBD1 or TRBD2 (5 bases each). Germline-derived CDR1 and CDR2 are SEHNR and FQNEAQ (reference sequence). The CDR3 covers 14 residues. Trimming removed 2 bases at V and 6 bases at J, with 14 bases between. The CDR3 spells CASSLRDHSSEQYF. The CDR3 region has the DNA TGTGCCAGCAGCTTAAGGGACCACTCTAGCGAGCAGTACTTC.

This sequence joins TRBV21-1 and TRBJ1-1; the table's TRBD1 call for D was not verified on the DNA. TRBV21-1 is a pseudogene. This CDR3 spans 14 amino acids. The DNA for the CDR3 is TGTGCCAGCAGCAAATCTCCAGGGGCAGGGTGGACTTTCTTT. Protein sequence: CASSKSPGAGWTFF.

This chain joins TRBV29-1 and TRBJ2-1, with 14 bases fitting TRBD2. This CDR3 contains 14 residues. Germline V gives CDR1 SQVTM, CDR2 ANQGSEA. V was pared by 7 bases and J by 6 bases, with 5 bases of the junction left unmatched. DNA for the CDR3: TGCAGCGGCGCCGGGACTAGCGGGAGCAATGAGCAGTTCTTC. Translating gives CSGAGTSGSNEQFF.

This chain links TRBV11-2 with TRBJ1-1, with a tentative D call TRBD1 (5 bases). Germline assignment: CDR1 SGHAT and CDR2 FQNNGV. The V gene lost 1 base and the J gene lost 11 bases, with 17 bases spanning the gap. The CDR3 is made up of 14 amino acids. CDR3 protein: CASSLGVWGERAFF. For the CDR3, the DNA is TGTGCCAGCAGCTTAGGAGTTTGGGGGGAAAGGGCTTTCTTT.